The next 24 T cell receptor beta chains were all read from a single sample in a study of neoadjuvant anti-PD-1 for oral cavity cancer (TCRdb year 2021). The library was generated by the immunoSEQ multiplex PCR assay. TCRdb's version of the immuneACCESS table is confined to in-frame rearrangements and falls short of the full clone set. An unresolved V gene accounts for under half of the shortfall where checked; the remainder is of unknown origin. This sample is represented by approximately 32,000 clones; about 86% of them were singletons. The ten largest clones take up roughly 3.6% of the sample. The time point label on this specimen signifies: before neoadjuvant nivolumab. The sequences come from PBMCs, collected before nivolumab (anti-PD-1) treatment. Receptors were obtained from a person aged 40-85 years with oral cavity squamous cell carcinoma.

V and J are TRBV6-5 and TRBJ2-4; TRBD1 matches 7 bases. Trimming removed 3 bases from V and 8 bases from J; junction bases left unmatched: 7. The CDR3 runs to 14 residues. From germline, CDR1 is MNHEY and CDR2 SVGAGI. The CDR3 spells CASSYDRDRDIQYF. CDR3 sequence (DNA): TGTGCCAGCAGTTATGACAGGGACCGGGACATTCAGTACTTC.

The DNA for the CDR3 is TGTGCCAGCAGTCCGCGGCCCCAAAGCAATCAGCCCCAGCATTTT. This gives the protein CASSPRPQSNQPQHF. The chain links TRBV5-5 to TRBJ1-5; D remains unclear. This CDR3 has 15 residues. Per germline, CDR1 SGHKS and CDR2 YYEKEE (reference sequence). V dropped 5 bases and J dropped 1 base, with 13 bases sitting between them. Based on the CDR3 plus reference TRBV5-5 and TRBJ1-5, the full variable domain is DAGVTQSPTHLIKTRGQQVTLRCSPISGHKSVSWYQQVLGQGPQFIFQYYEKEERGRGNFPDRFSARQFPNYSSELNVNALLLGDSALYLCASSPRPQSNQPQHFGDGTRLSIL.

This clone has only one observation. The V gene is TRBV19, the J gene TRBJ2-3; D ambiguous. Trimming stripped 2 bases from V and 7 bases from J, with 13 bases between. This CDR3 is 14 amino acids long. CDR1 is LNHDA and CDR2 is SQIVND in the germline V gene (reference sequence). The CDR3 coding sequence is TGTGCCAGTAGTATATTCAGTGTGGGTAATACGCAGTATTTT. Translated: CASSIFSVGNTQYF.

The chain employs TRBV19 and TRBJ1-1; D gene ambiguous. V was trimmed by 5 bases and J by 2 bases, leaving 9 bases between them. This CDR3 contains 13 residues. Looked up from germline, CDR1 is LNHDA and CDR2 is SQIVND (reference sequence). CDR3 amino acids: CASSPRTNTEAFF. CDR3 DNA sequence: TGTGCCAGTAGTCCCCGGACTAACACTGAAGCTTTCTTT.

This clone was seen only once. The chain links TRBV5-1 to TRBJ2-1, with 14 nucleotides matching TRBD2. The length of the CDR3 is 20 residues. The V gene end was trimmed by 1 base and the J gene end by 8 bases; junction bases not matched to a gene: 17. CDR1 and CDR2 from the germline V gene are SGHRS and YFSETQ. The CDR3 reads CASSLFNSGWTSGRLDEQFF. CDR3 in DNA: TGCGCCAGCAGCTTGTTCAACTCGGGTTGGACTAGCGGGAGGTTGGATGAGCAGTTCTTC.

The chain joins TRBV27 to TRBJ1-2; the D is unclear. The germline CDR1 and CDR2 sequences are MNHEY and SMNVEV (reference sequence). The CDR3 has 13 residues. V lost 5 bases to trimming and J lost 3 bases, with 10 bases between them. Here the CDR3 DNA reads TGTGCCAGCAGTCCCGTCATGGACTATGGCTACACCTTC. This gives the protein CASSPVMDYGYTF.

This rearrangement joins TRBV10-3 to TRBJ2-2; TRBD1 agrees at 9 bases. CDR1 and CDR2 (germline): ENHRY, SYGVKD. V gave up 9 bases and J gave up 5 bases; unmatched junction bases: 10. The CDR3 has 15 amino acids. The CDR3 is CAISGGTGLTGELFF. As DNA, the CDR3 is TGTGCCATTTCTGGGGGGACAGGGCTAACCGGGGAGCTGTTTTTT.

This clone occurred a few times. The chain employs TRBV19 and TRBJ1-2, with D unclear. The CDR3 has 14 amino acids. Germline assignment: CDR1 LNHDA and CDR2 SQIVND (reference sequence). With 3 bases removed from V and 5 bases from J, the gap between germline ends came to 13 bases. The CDR3: CASSIEIVEYGYTF. The CDR3 coding sequence is TGTGCCAGTAGTATCGAAATAGTGGAGTATGGCTACACCTTC.

V gene TRBV6-1 combines with J gene TRBJ2-4; 8 bases line up with TRBD1. The V and J ends lost 6 bases and 5 bases, in that order; junction bases with no gene match: 6. Germline loops: CDR1 MNHNS, CDR2 SASEGT. The CDR3 has 14 residues. CDR3 in amino acids: CASSRDRRENIQYF. The CDR3 DNA sequence: TGTGCCAGCAGCCGGGACAGGAGGGAAAACATTCAGTACTTC.

This chain joins TRBV5-8 and TRBJ2-1, with D possibly being TRBD1 (6 bases). V lost 0 bases and J lost 7, with 14 bases in between. Germline V gene lookup returns CDR1 SGHTS and CDR2 YDEGEE. CDR3 length equals 15 residues. CDR3 DNA sequence: TGTGCCAGCAGCTTGGCAGGGGCCACAATAAATGAGCAGTTCTTC. Protein product: CASSLAGATINEQFF.

The chain combines TRBV7-2 with TRBJ2-5, with D possibly matching TRBD2 (5 bases). Germline V gene data show CDR1 as SGHTA and CDR2 as FQGNSA. The CDR3 spans 14 residues. The V end was cut by 0 bases, the J end by 5 bases, with 10 bases between. The CDR3 sequence is CASSLAEGRETQYF. CDR3 DNA sequence: TGTGCCAGCAGCTTAGCTGAGGGAAGGGAGACCCAGTACTTC.

The rearrangement uses TRBV2 and TRBJ2-5; 9 bases align to TRBD2. After removal of 0 bases from V and 7 bases from J, the junction contained 12 bases not matched to a gene. CDR1 is SNHLY, CDR2 FYNNEI, per germline. CDR3 length: 17 residues. CDR3 in amino acids: CASSEAKGLAAEGTQYF. In DNA, the CDR3 is TGTGCCAGCAGTGAAGCGAAGGGACTAGCTGCGGAAGGGACCCAGTACTTC.

The J gene is TRBJ1-5, the V gene TRBV7-6, with D maybe TRBD1 (5 bases). Germline V lookup: CDR1 SGHVS, CDR2 FNYEAQ. The V and J ends lost 6 bases and 3 bases respectively, with 9 bases between them. CDR3 length: 13 amino acids. The CDR3 nucleotides read TGTGCCAGCAGTACAGGACCCAATCAGCCCCAGCATTTT. Translating gives CASSTGPNQPQHF.

This chain links TRBV30 with TRBJ1-4, with TRBD1 identical over 9 bases. The trim removed 5 bases at V and 8 bases at J, leaving 6 bases unmatched. This CDR3 is built from 13 residues. CDR1 GTSNPN and CDR2 SVGIG come from the germline V gene (reference sequence). CDR3 bases: TGTGCCTGGGGGGGACAGGGTGGCGAAAAACTGTTTTTT. Translation: CAWGGQGGEKLFF.

This clone was found once. This chain uses TRBV10-3 with TRBJ2-2; perhaps TRBD1 as D (5 bases). The CDR3 totals 14 residues. The germline V gene has CDR1 ENHRY and CDR2 SYGVKD. V was cut by 4 bases and J by 4 bases, with 10 bases left in between. The CDR3 protein is CAISGSGATGELFF. CDR3 nucleotides: TGTGCCATCAGTGGGTCTGGGGCCACCGGGGAGCTGTTTTTT.

This chain joins TRBV10-3 and TRBJ2-7; 13 bases line up with TRBD2. The CDR3 is 17 residues long. The trim removed 2 bases at V and 2 bases at J, leaving 6 bases unmatched. The germline gives CDR1 ENHRY, CDR2 SYGVKD. The CDR3 loop reads CAISETSLAGGTYEQYF. For the CDR3, the DNA is TGTGCCATCAGTGAGACCTCACTAGCGGGGGGGACCTACGAGCAGTACTTC.

V usage is TRBV5-5 and J usage is TRBJ2-3; TRBD2 aligns across 7 bases. The CDR3 has 17 amino acids. V lost 0 bases and J lost 4; bases outside the gene matches: 11. Germline lookup yields CDR1 SGHKS and CDR2 YYEKEE (reference sequence). The CDR3 DNA sequence: TGTGCCAGCAGCTTGGCGGGTAGCGGGTTTGGGGCAGATACGCAGTATTTT. This encodes CASSLAGSGFGADTQYF.

V is TRBV21-1 and J is TRBJ2-7; no DNA check was done on the table's D call, TRBD1. TRBV21-1 is a listed pseudogene. This CDR3 has 15 amino acids. The CDR3 protein is CASSDPLDSSYEQYF. CDR3 sequence (DNA): TGTGCCAGCAGCGATCCCCTGGACAGCTCCTACGAGCAGTACTTC.

This clone was observed a handful of times. The chain is built from TRBV14 and TRBJ1-4; 7 bases are shared with TRBD1. Germline loops: CDR1 SGHDN, CDR2 FVKESK. CDR3 length: 13 amino acids. Unmatched junction bases numbered 5, after V lost 5 bases and J lost 8 bases. The CDR3 protein is CASSDRVKEKLFF. Here the CDR3 DNA reads TGTGCCAGCAGCGACAGGGTCAAGGAAAAACTGTTTTTT.

DNA of the CDR3: TGTGCCAGCAGCTTAACCGGGGACAGGGGTAATTCACCCCTCCACTTT. The encoded protein is CASSLTGDRGNSPLHF. The rearrangement links TRBV7-2 to TRBJ1-6; 10 positions match TRBD1. The CDR3 sequence is 16 residues long. V lost 2 bases to trimming and J lost 6 bases; unmatched junction nucleotides: 4. The germline V gene has CDR1 SGHTA and CDR2 FQGNSA.

V usage is TRBV4-1 and J usage is TRBJ1-1, with D possibly TRBD1 on 5 matching bases. CDR1 MGHRA and CDR2 YSYEKL come from the germline V gene. The CDR3 totals 14 residues. The V and J ends lost 0 bases and 4 bases respectively, with 9 bases between them. CDR3 DNA sequence: TGCGCCAGCAGCCAAGATCAGACAGTCACTGAAGCTTTCTTT. This gives the protein CASSQDQTVTEAFF.

The chain joins TRBV4-1 to TRBJ1-6; tentative D call: TRBD1 (5 bases). The CDR3 has 17 amino acids. Looked up from germline, CDR1 is MGHRA and CDR2 is YSYEKL. Trimming pared 1 base from V and 0 bases from J, leaving 10 bases between. CDR3 in amino acids: CASSQVEGSSYNSPLHF. For the CDR3, the DNA is TGCGCCAGCAGCCAAGTTGAGGGGAGCTCCTATAATTCACCCCTCCACTTT.

The gene calls are TRBV9 and TRBJ2-3; 11 bases align to TRBD2. Trimming at V came to 0 bases and at J to 3 bases, leaving 3 bases not matched to a gene. This CDR3 has 16 amino acids. In germline, CDR1 is SGDLS, CDR2 YYNGEE. The CDR3 protein is CASSVGASGGTDTQYF. The CDR3 DNA is TGTGCCAGCAGCGTAGGGGCTAGCGGGGGGACAGATACGCAGTATTTT. Filled out from reference TRBV9 and TRBJ2-3, the complete variable domain reads DSGVTQTPKHLITATGQRVTLRCSPRSGDLSVYWYQQSLDQGLQFLIQYYNGEERAKGNILERFSAQQFPDLHSELNLSSLELGDSALYFCASSVGASGGTDTQYFGPGTRLTVL.

This clone was observed once. This chain joins TRBV6-1 and TRBJ2-1; D perhaps matches TRBD2 (6 bases). Per the germline V gene, CDR1 is MNHNS and CDR2 is SASEGT. The CDR3 spans 13 residues. The V end was cut by 1 base, the J end by 10 bases, with 11 bases between. The CDR3 nucleotides are TGTGCCAGCAGTGAAGGGAGGGTCGGGGAGCAGTTCTTC. Translation: CASSEGRVGEQFF.